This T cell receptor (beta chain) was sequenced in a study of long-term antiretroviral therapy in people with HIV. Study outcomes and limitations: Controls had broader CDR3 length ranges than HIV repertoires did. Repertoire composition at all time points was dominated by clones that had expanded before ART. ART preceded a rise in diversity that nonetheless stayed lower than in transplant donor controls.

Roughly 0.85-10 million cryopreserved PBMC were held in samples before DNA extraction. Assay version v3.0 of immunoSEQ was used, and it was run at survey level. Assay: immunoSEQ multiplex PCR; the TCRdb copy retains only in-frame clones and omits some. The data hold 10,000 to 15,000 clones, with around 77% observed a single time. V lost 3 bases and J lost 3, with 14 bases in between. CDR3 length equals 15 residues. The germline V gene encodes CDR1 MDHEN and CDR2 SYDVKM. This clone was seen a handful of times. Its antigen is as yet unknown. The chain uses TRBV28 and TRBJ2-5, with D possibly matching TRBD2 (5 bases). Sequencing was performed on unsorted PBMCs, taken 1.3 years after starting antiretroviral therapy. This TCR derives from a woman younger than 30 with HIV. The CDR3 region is CASSLEEAGEETQYF. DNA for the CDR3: TGTGCCAGCAGTTTGGAGGAAGCTGGGGAAGAGACCCAGTACTTC.